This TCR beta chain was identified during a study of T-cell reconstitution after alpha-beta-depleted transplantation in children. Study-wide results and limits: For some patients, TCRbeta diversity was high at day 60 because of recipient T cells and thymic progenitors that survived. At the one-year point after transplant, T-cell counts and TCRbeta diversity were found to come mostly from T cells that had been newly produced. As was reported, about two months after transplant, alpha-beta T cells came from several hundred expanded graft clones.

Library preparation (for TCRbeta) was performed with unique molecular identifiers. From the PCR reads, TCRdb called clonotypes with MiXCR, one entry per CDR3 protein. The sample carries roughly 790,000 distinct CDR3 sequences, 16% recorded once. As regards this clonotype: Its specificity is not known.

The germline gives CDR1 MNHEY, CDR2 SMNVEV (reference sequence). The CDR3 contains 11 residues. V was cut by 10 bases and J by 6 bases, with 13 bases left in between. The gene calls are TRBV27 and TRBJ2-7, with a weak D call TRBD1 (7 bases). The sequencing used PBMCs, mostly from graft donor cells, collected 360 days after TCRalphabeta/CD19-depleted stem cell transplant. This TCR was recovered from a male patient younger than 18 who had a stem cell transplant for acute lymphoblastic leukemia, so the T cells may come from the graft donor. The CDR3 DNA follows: TGTGCCACCAGACAGGGAGGCGAGCAGTACTTC. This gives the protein CATRQGGEQYF.